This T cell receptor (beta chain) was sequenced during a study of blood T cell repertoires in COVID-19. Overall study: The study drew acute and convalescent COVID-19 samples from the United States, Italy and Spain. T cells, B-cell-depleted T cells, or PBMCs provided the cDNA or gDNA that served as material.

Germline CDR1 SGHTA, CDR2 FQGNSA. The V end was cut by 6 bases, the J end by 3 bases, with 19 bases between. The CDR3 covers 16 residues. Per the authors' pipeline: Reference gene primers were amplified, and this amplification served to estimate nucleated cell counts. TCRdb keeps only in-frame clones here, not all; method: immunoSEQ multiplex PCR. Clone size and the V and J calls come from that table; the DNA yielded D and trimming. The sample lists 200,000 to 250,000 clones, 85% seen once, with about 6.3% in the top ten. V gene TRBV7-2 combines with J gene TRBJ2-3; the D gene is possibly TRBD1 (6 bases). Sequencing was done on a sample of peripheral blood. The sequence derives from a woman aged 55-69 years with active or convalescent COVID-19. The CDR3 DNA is TGTGCCAGCAGTCCAACAGGGATAGGGCAGACAGATACGCAGTATTTT. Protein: CASSPTGIGQTDTQYF.